A single sample is the source of the 2 T cell receptor beta chains below, sequenced in a study of regulatory T cells in long-lasting Graves disease. Time point: newly diagnosed GD, antithyroid drugs for less than 3 months. PBMCs were the source of the RNA used for TCR sequencing. For TCR beta, libraries came from iRepertoire HTBI primers and Arm-PCR of CDR3 regions. MiXCR, applied by TCRdb to the multiplex PCR reads, yields one record per CDR3 protein. The repertoire holds 370,000 or so distinct CDR3 sequences, roughly 17% seen once, with about 19% in the top ten. This same sample was also taken into another study, of T cells in Graves' hyperthyroidism and ophthalmopathy.

Source: peripheral blood mononuclear cells (PBMCs), taken at new diagnosis, from a patient treated with antithyroid drugs. These receptors were collected from a woman aged 18-29 years with Graves disease.

A few counts support this clonotype. The chain carries TRBV6-2 or TRBV6-3 and TRBJ2-2, with TRBD1 as a possible D gene (6 bases). The CDR3 runs to 14 residues. Per germline, CDR1 MNHEY and CDR2 SVGEGT. V was clipped by 6 bases and J by 4 bases, with 12 bases between them. CDR3 DNA sequence: TGTGCCAGCAGCCAGACAGGAACCACCGGGGAGCTGTTTTTT. Translated: CASSQTGTTGELFF.

This clonotype was seen a few times. This chain uses TRBV6-2 or TRBV6-3 with TRBJ1-3, with D maybe TRBD1 (5 bases). There are 15 residues in the CDR3. The V gene's germline CDR1 is MNHEY and CDR2 SVGEGT. With 5 bases removed from V and 7 bases from J, the gap between germline ends came to 18 bases. This chain's CDR3 is CASSEQGTGGNTIYF. Written as DNA, the CDR3 is TGTGCCAGCAGTGAACAAGGGACGGGGGGTAACACCATATATTTT.